What follows are 24 T cell receptor beta chains derived from one specimen sequenced in a study of vaccination and CD4 T cells after COVID-19. These receptors' targets are unknown. With the Oncomine TCR Beta short-read assay, DNA from cultured CD4+ T cells was sequenced. TCRdb reprocessed the PCR reads via MiXCR and lists one record per CDR3 protein. Here the sample spans thousands of distinct CDR3 sequences, over 60% being singletons. The treatment is: approximately 9-day PBMC culture with coronavirus spike peptide pools or control peptides (ViraFEST assay). Source material: CD4+ T cells from blood, cultured in vitro. All receptors come from a human donor who had recovered from COVID-19.

This clonotype has more than one count but fewer than ten. The genes are TRBV6-1 and TRBJ2-3; D not certain. The CDR3 length is 15 residues. Deletions cut 6 bases from V and 1 base from J, with 14 bases between. CDR1 and CDR2 (germline): MNHNS, SASEGT. The CDR3 DNA sequence: TGTGCCAGCAGAACAGAAGGTGTCGGCACAGATACGCAGTATTTT. It translates to CASRTEGVGTDTQYF.

V usage is TRBV19 and J usage is TRBJ1-1; the D is unclear. The germline V gene has CDR1 LNHDA and CDR2 SQIVND (reference sequence). The CDR3 extends over 14 amino acids. With 0 bases removed from V and 1 base from J, the gap between germline ends came to 6 bases. The CDR3 nucleotides are TGTGCCAGTAGTATAGATACCGGGAACACTGAAGCTTTCTTT. Translating gives CASSIDTGNTEAFF.

This clonotype was observed once. The CDR3 DNA reads TGTGCCAGCAGTGACGGACACCTGAACACTGAAGCTTTCTTT. It specifies CASSDGHLNTEAFF. The chain is built from TRBV6-1 and TRBJ1-1, with D perhaps matching TRBD1 (5 bases). Germline V lookup: CDR1 MNHNS, CDR2 SASEGT. This CDR3 spans 14 amino acids. The V end lost 3 bases, the J end lost 0 bases, and 8 bases lay between the germline ends.

This clonotype was detected only once. Compared with germline, one end of the junction differs, possibly owing to a read error. The chain is built from TRBV11-2 and TRBJ2-4; 7 nucleotides match TRBD1. The CDR3 has 13 residues. Germline lookup yields CDR1 SGHAT and CDR2 FQNNGV. As DNA, the CDR3 is TGTGCCAGCAGACGTACAGGGGAAAACATTCGGTACTTC. Its protein product is CASRRTGENIRYF.

This chain connects TRBV6-1 to TRBJ1-6; the match to TRBD1 covers 9 bases. The CDR3 runs to 15 residues. The germline V gene encodes CDR1 MNHNS and CDR2 SASEGT. V shed 6 bases, J shed 10 bases, and the junction held 10 bases outside the gene matches. CDR3 DNA sequence: TGTGCCAGCAGCCCGTCCCGGGACAGGGACTCACCCCTCCACTTT. It is translated as CASSPSRDRDSPLHF.

The chain has TRBV6-1 and TRBJ1-2, with D possibly matching TRBD1 (6 bases). This CDR3 has 14 amino acids. The V end lost 5 bases, the J end lost 6 bases, and 16 bases lay between the germline ends. CDR1 is MNHNS, CDR2 SASEGT, per germline. The CDR3 coding sequence is TGTGCCAGCAGTACCCGGTGGGGGCGGGATGGCTACACCTTC. It specifies CASSTRWGRDGYTF.

V and J are TRBV27 and TRBJ2-7; 10 nucleotides match TRBD2. V lost 11 bases to trimming and J lost 3 bases; unmatched junction nucleotides: 10. Per the germline V gene, CDR1 is MNHEY and CDR2 is SMNVEV (reference sequence). The CDR3 has 14 amino acids. The CDR3: CASQKAGGVYEQYF. The CDR3 DNA sequence: TGTGCCTCGCAAAAAGCGGGAGGGGTCTACGAGCAGTACTTC.

The chain carries TRBV19 and TRBJ1-1; a weak D match, TRBD1 (5 bases). The germline V gene encodes CDR1 LNHDA and CDR2 SQIVND (reference sequence). The V end was cut by 7 bases, the J end by 1 base, with 10 bases between. CDR3 length: 13 amino acids. The CDR3: CASTTTENTEAFF. In DNA, the CDR3 is TGTGCCAGTACCACGACAGAGAACACTGAAGCTTTCTTT.

The chain links TRBV15 to TRBJ2-2; 10 positions match TRBD2. The CDR3 covers 19 residues. The junction had 15 bases not matched to a gene; V was cut back by 2 bases and J by 6 bases. CDR1 is LNHNV and CDR2 is YYDKDF in the germline V gene (reference sequence). In DNA, the CDR3 is TGTGCCACCAGCAGATCCGGACTAGCGGCAATTTCTGTTGCCGGGGAGCTGTTTTTT. This sequence encodes CATSRSGLAAISVAGELFF.

The CDR3 region has the DNA TGTGCCAGCAGCTTGAGTGGGCAGAATGAAAAACTGTTTTTT. This sequence encodes CASSLSGQNEKLFF. V usage is TRBV7-8 and J usage is TRBJ1-4; D gene ambiguous. Germline V gene sequence: CDR1 SGHVS, CDR2 FQNEAQ. The CDR3 sequence is 14 residues long. V lost 3 bases to trimming and J lost 5 bases, with 10 bases between them.

V gene TRBV6-1 combines with J gene TRBJ1-1; TRBD1 agrees at 7 bases. The CDR3 has 17 amino acids. The ends lost 4 bases at V and 2 bases at J; junction bases unmatched: 13. The germline CDR1 and CDR2 sequences are MNHNS and SASEGT. Here the CDR3 reads CASSVTGAQAINTEAFF. The DNA of the CDR3 is TGTGCCAGCAGTGTCACAGGGGCGCAAGCGATAAACACTGAAGCTTTCTTT.

The V and J genes are TRBV20-1 and TRBJ1-6; a weak D match, TRBD1 (6 bases). V was trimmed by 3 bases and J by 3 bases, leaving 6 bases between them. Per germline, CDR1 DFQATT and CDR2 SNEGSKA (reference sequence). The CDR3 runs 13 residues. Here the CDR3 DNA reads TGCAGTGCTAGGACAGGCTATAATTCACCCCTCCACTTT. Translating it yields CSARTGYNSPLHF.

This chain joins TRBV11-2 and TRBJ2-7; possible D gene TRBD2, 5 bases. The V end lost 2 bases, the J end lost 0 bases, and 8 bases lay between the germline ends. This CDR3 spans 14 amino acids. Per the germline V gene, CDR1 is SGHAT and CDR2 is FQNNGV. As DNA, the CDR3 is TGTGCCAGCAGCTTAAGCGGCAGCTCCTACGAGCAGTACTTC. Encoded protein: CASSLSGSSYEQYF.

The chain carries TRBV19 and TRBJ2-1; D assignment may be TRBD1 or TRBD2 (5 bases each). There are 11 residues in the CDR3. Germline V lookup: CDR1 LNHDA, CDR2 SQIVND (reference sequence). V gave up 3 bases and J gave up 10 bases, with 7 bases separating them. The CDR3 DNA is TGTGCCAGTAGTATCAGGGACGAGCAGTTCTTC. As protein: CASSIRDEQFF.

The genes are TRBV20-1 and TRBJ2-7, with D unclear. The germline V and J ends were trimmed by 5 bases and 3 bases, with 11 bases remaining between them. The CDR3 has 12 amino acids. The germline CDR1 and CDR2 sequences are DFQATT and SNEGSKA (reference sequence). Here the CDR3 reads CSAAVLGYEQYF. The CDR3 coding sequence is TGCAGTGCTGCCGTCTTGGGCTACGAGCAGTACTTC.

The chain combines TRBV7-9 with TRBJ1-1; 7 bases map to TRBD1. Germline CDR1 SEHNR, CDR2 FQNEAQ (reference sequence). The CDR3 consists of 15 residues. V dropped 5 bases and J dropped 0; count of bases not matched to a gene: 6. The CDR3 nucleotides read TGTGCCAGCAGCCCACCGGGACAGATGAACACTGAAGCTTTCTTT. Its translation: CASSPPGQMNTEAFF.

This rearrangement joins TRBV4-3 to TRBJ1-1; TRBD1 is a possible D gene (5 bases). The CDR3 is 13 amino acids. V was cut by 4 bases and J by 0 bases, with 6 bases left in between. Per germline, CDR1 LGHNA and CDR2 YSLEER. The CDR3 reads CASSRGLNTEAFF. CDR3 bases: TGCGCCAGCAGCCGGGGACTGAACACTGAAGCTTTCTTT.

The chain carries TRBV11-2 and TRBJ1-6; D might be TRBD1 (5 bases). Deletions cut 3 bases from V and 5 bases from J, with 8 bases between. Germline-derived CDR1 and CDR2 are SGHAT and FQNNGV. This CDR3 contains 14 residues. Here the CDR3 reads CASSFSGDNSPLHF. In nucleotides, the CDR3 is TGTGCCAGCAGCTTTTCGGGGGATAATTCACCCCTCCACTTT.

This chain connects TRBV7-9 to TRBJ1-2; D remains ambiguous. Deletions cut 1 base from V and 6 bases from J, with 9 bases between. This CDR3 is 13 amino acids long. CDR1 and CDR2 (germline): SEHNR, FQNEAQ (reference sequence). The CDR3 here is CASSLGVEDGYTF. The CDR3 DNA reads TGTGCCAGCAGCTTAGGTGTCGAGGATGGCTACACCTTC. The full variable domain, its missing parts supplied by reference TRBV7-9 and TRBJ1-2, is DTGVSQNPRHKITKRGQNVTFRCDPISEHNRLYWYRQTLGQGPEFLTYFQNEAQLEKSRLLSDRFSAERPKGSFSTLEIQRTEQGDSAMYLCASSLGVEDGYTFGSGTRLTVV.

This chain links TRBV6-1 with TRBJ2-1; D may be TRBD1 (5 bases). The CDR3 is 15 residues long. Germline V gene data show CDR1 as MNHNS and CDR2 as SASEGT. V lost 6 bases and J lost 6, with 18 bases in between. The CDR3 loop reads CASRTEETARNEQFF. The CDR3 DNA follows: TGTGCCAGCAGAACGGAAGAGACAGCCCGCAATGAGCAGTTCTTC.

The J gene is TRBJ2-1, the V gene TRBV6-2 or TRBV6-3; maybe TRBD1 (8 bases). Trimming took 6 bases from V and 14 from J, leaving 17 bases between them. The germline V gene encodes CDR1 MNHEY and CDR2 SVGEGT. This CDR3 region has 12 residues. CDR3 nucleotide sequence: TGTGCCAGCAGCCGAGGACAGGGAGGGGAGTTCTTC. Protein: CASSRGQGGEFF.

The V gene is TRBV19, the J gene TRBJ2-7, with a tentative D call TRBD1 (6 bases). CDR1 and CDR2 from the germline V gene are LNHDA and SQIVND (reference sequence). The CDR3 contains 13 residues. Trimming stripped 7 bases from V and 5 bases from J, with 15 bases between. The CDR3 DNA sequence: TGTGCCAGTACCCCGACAGGCGGAGACGAGCAGTACTTC. Translating gives CASTPTGGDEQYF.

V usage is TRBV27 and J usage is TRBJ2-5, with D perhaps matching TRBD1 (5 bases). From germline, CDR1 is MNHEY and CDR2 SMNVEV (reference sequence). The CDR3 contains 13 residues. The V end was cut by 5 bases, the J end by 4 bases, with 11 bases between. The DNA for the CDR3 is TGTGCCAGCAGTCTTCGTGGGGCAGAGACCCAGTACTTC. The encoded protein is CASSLRGAETQYF.

This clonotype was observed a few times. The chain recombines TRBV27 with TRBJ1-5; 11 bases are a match to TRBD1. From germline, CDR1 is MNHEY and CDR2 SMNVEV (reference sequence). Trimming at V came to 8 bases and at J to 4 bases, leaving 7 bases not matched to a gene. The CDR3 runs to 15 residues. CDR3 nucleotide sequence: TGTGCCAGCGCACCCCGGGACAGGGGGAATCAGCCCCAGCATTTT. Its translation is CASAPRDRGNQPQHF.